This is a list of T cell receptor beta chains from one sample in a study of T cell responses to AZD1222 COVID-19 vaccine. The repertoire was sequenced with immunoSEQ multiplex PCR; TCRdb's copy has only in-frame clones and lacks some. The sample holds roughly 190,000 clones; more than 80% are singletons and the top ten take roughly 3.8%. Sequenced material: peripheral blood, taken on day 0 of AZD1222 vaccination. All receptors derive from an adult in good health. Both conserved end residues are part of each CDR3. The D gene is left open where the match is weak. Where a row states a size, it is once, few, many or the class of an expanded clone; other rows omit it.

V gene	D gene	J gene	clone size	CDR3 DNA	CDR3 protein
TRBV6-4	TRBD2	TRBJ2-1	NA	TGTGCCAGCAGTGACTCAATATCGGGGGGGCAGTTCTTC	CASSDSISGGQFF
TRBV30	NA	TRBJ2-1	NA	TGTGCCTGGAGTGCGGTTCGTCGGAATGAGCAGTTCTTC	CAWSAVRRNEQFF
TRBV27	NA	TRBJ2-7	NA	TGTGCCACCAGGACCTTTGACTCCTACGAGCAGTACTTC	CATRTFDSYEQYF
TRBV2	NA	TRBJ2-2	once	TGTGCCAGCAGTGCGCAAAACACCGGGGAGCTGTTTTTT	CASSAQNTGELFF
TRBV19	NA	TRBJ1-5	NA	TGTGCCAGTACCACCCTGGGCAATCAGCCCCAGCATTTT	CASTTLGNQPQHF
TRBV7-9	NA	TRBJ2-7	many	TGTGCCAGCAGCCGGACTCCTAACCCCCACGAGCAGTACTTC	CASSRTPNPHEQYF
TRBV11-2	NA	TRBJ1-5	NA	TGTGCCAGCAGCTTAGGGGTGAATCAGCCCCAGCATTTT	CASSLGVNQPQHF
TRBV5-1	TRBD1	TRBJ1-1	NA	TGCGCCAGCACTACCGCGACAGGGTTCAACACTGAAGCTTTCTTT	CASTTATGFNTEAFF
TRBV7-9	NA	TRBJ1-2	NA	TGTGCCAGCAGCCCCGGTGTCGGCTACGCCTATGGCTACACCTTC	CASSPGVGYAYGYTF
TRBV7-9	TRBD1	TRBJ2-6	NA	TGTGCCAGCAGCTTAATGGGACAGGGAGTAGGTGGGGCCAACGTCCTGACTTTC	CASSLMGQGVGGANVLTF